This T cell receptor beta chain stems from a study of T cell repertoires in ileal Crohn's disease. Study-level information: All patients had surgery for stricturing (around 60%) or penetrating (39%) disease.

As to this clone: Its antigen is unknown.

The table came from immunoSEQ multiplex PCR; TCRdb's copy has only in-frame clones and leaves some out. The data show about 8,400 clones, 65% to 85% seen once. Broader study findings: Clonal expansions were more frequent in active smokers than non-smokers at surgery.

The CDR3 spans 15 residues. With 4 bases clipped from V and 2 bases from J, the junction kept 6 bases outside the gene matches. Germline loops: CDR1 SNHLY, CDR2 FYNNEI. The V call is TRBV2, the J call TRBJ1-1; 8 nucleotides agree with TRBD1. This TCR was recovered from an adult with Crohn's disease. The specimen was ileal tissue. CDR3 sequence reads: CASSGGQARNTEAFF. The CDR3 nucleotides are TGTGCCAGCAGTGGGGGACAGGCGAGAAACACTGAAGCTTTCTTT.